This TCR beta chain is from a study of shared clonotypes between healthy human individuals. Study-level points and caveats: A reduction in generation probabilities was seen for non-shared clonotypes relative to those shared by all four donors.

The germline V gene encodes CDR1 MDHEN and CDR2 SYDVKM. The CDR3 is 13 amino acids. Each subset's genomic DNA was shared equally among a number of immunoSEQ plates. In the authors' methods: Filtering of immunoSEQ junctional sequences could not match full-length read filtering. The method was immunoSEQ multiplex PCR; TCRdb's version includes in-frame clones alone and lacks a portion of them. The V and J calls and clone size are taken from that table; D and trimming were inferred from the DNA. The sample consists of about 990,000 clones, around 82% of them appearing once. From CD4+ cells came CD45RA+ naive and CD45RA-negative memory subsets. With regard to this clone: Its specificity is not known. A read error is possible here, since a much larger clone lies one base away. Within the sample, other DNA sequences also encode this same CDR3.

The rearrangement links TRBV28 to TRBJ2-6; D may be TRBD1 (5 bases). Specimen: memory CD4+ T cells from PBMCs. Subset in this sample: CD45RA-negative fraction. The source of this sequence is a man between 18 and 35 years old in good health. Some clones in this sample may be carry-over from other donors' samples. The chain's CDR3 is CASRRSGANVLTF. For the CDR3, the DNA is TGTGCCAGCAGGCGCTCTGGGGCCAACGTACTGACTTTC.